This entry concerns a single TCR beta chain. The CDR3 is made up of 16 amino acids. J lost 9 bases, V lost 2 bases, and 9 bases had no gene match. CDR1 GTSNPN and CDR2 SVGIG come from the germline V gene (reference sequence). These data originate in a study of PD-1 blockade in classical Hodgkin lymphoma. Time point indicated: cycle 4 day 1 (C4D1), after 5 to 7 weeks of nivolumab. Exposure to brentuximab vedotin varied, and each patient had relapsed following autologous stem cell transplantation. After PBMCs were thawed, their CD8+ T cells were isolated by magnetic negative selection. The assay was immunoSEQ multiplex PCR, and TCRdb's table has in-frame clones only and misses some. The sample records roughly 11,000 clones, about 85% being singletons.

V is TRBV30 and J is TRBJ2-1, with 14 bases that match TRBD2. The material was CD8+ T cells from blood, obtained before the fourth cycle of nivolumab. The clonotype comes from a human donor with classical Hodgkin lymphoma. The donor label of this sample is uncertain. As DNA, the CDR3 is TGTGCCTGGAGTCCGGGGACTAGCGGGAGACTAGGTGAGCAGTTCTTC. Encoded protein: CAWSPGTSGRLGEQFF.